Each of the 23 T cell receptor beta chains below was sequenced from the same sample in a study of blood T cell repertoires in COVID-19 (dated by TCRdb to 2020 to 2021). Library preparation employed the immunoSEQ multiplex PCR assay. What TCRdb holds here is the immuneACCESS table cut down to in-frame rearrangements. Part of the clones is not present; checked against another copy, under half of the missing clones reflect an unresolved V gene, and the others are unexplained. The sample data list 250,000 to 350,000 clones, and roughly 87% of these were observed just once. The ten largest make up about 8.9% of the sample. The sequenced sample was PBMCs or T cells enriched from blood (not recorded which). The receptors here all came from a woman in her late teens or twenties who had recovered from COVID-19.

V usage is TRBV7-2 and J usage is TRBJ1-2; 7 bases fit TRBD1. This CDR3 comprises 14 residues. Germline CDR1 reads SGHTA; CDR2 reads FQGNSA. The V segment lost 1 base and the J segment 5 bases; nucleotides outside the gene matches: 4. DNA for the CDR3: TGTGCCAGCAGCTTAGGTGGGACAGTTTATGGCTACACCTTC. It encodes CASSLGGTVYGYTF.

In this sample, this clone turned up a few times. The V and J genes are TRBV7-2 and TRBJ1-6; D is undetermined. This CDR3 contains 14 residues. CDR1 is SGHTA and CDR2 is FQGNSA in the germline V gene. Trimming removed 5 bases at V and 8 bases at J, with 13 bases between. Written as DNA, the CDR3 is TGTGCCAGCAGCGAACTAAGTTCGGATTCACCCCTCCACTTT. It encodes CASSELSSDSPLHF.

The chain has TRBV5-6 and TRBJ1-1; no clear D. Germline V gene lookup returns CDR1 SGHDT and CDR2 YYEEEE. With 0 bases removed from V and 4 bases from J, the gap between germline ends came to 13 bases. The CDR3 length is 15 residues. The CDR3 coding sequence is TGTGCCAGCAGCTTGGTGTGGGCAGACGCCACTGAAGCTTTCTTT. Translation: CASSLVWADATEAFF.

This clone was observed a handful of times. This chain uses TRBV6-4 with TRBJ2-2, with 8 bases fitting TRBD1. In germline, CDR1 is MRHNA, CDR2 SNTAGT. V lost 2 bases and J lost 2; bases outside the gene matches: 10. There are 18 residues in the CDR3. CDR3 nucleotide sequence: TGTGCCAGCAGTGACCCCCCCGGACAGGGCGTAAACACCGGGGAGCTGTTTTTT. Translated: CASSDPPGQGVNTGELFF.

The chain couples TRBV19 to TRBJ1-2; a weak D match, TRBD1 (5 bases). From germline, CDR1 is LNHDA and CDR2 SQIVND (reference sequence). The CDR3 length is 16 residues. V was cut by 0 bases and J by 2 bases, with 13 bases left in between. CDR3 amino acids: CASSIDLPGRNYGYTF. The CDR3 coding sequence is TGTGCCAGTAGTATAGATCTACCAGGGCGGAACTATGGCTACACCTTC.

The CDR3 DNA reads as TGTGCCAGCTCTGTAGGGGGGGCTCAAGCTTTCTTT. Amino acid sequence: CASSVGGAQAFF. The chain is built from TRBV12-3 or TRBV12-4 and TRBJ1-1, with D perhaps matching TRBD1 (6 bases). The CDR3 is made up of 12 amino acids. V lost 8 bases and J lost 9, with 16 bases in between.

The J gene is TRBJ2-3, the V gene TRBV10-3; maybe TRBD1 (5 bases). CDR3 length equals 14 residues. Germline CDR1 reads ENHRY; CDR2 reads SYGVKD. Between the trimmed V and J ends, which lost 6 bases and 2 bases, there was a span of 12 bases. The chain's CDR3 is CAIRNIGDTDTQYF. The CDR3 nucleotides read TGTGCCATCAGGAATATAGGGGACACAGATACGCAGTATTTT.

The chain couples TRBV7-9 to TRBJ2-7; a possible D gene is TRBD2 (5 bases). CDR3 length: 13 amino acids. Trimming removed 1 base from V and 7 bases from J, with 11 bases in between. Germline-derived CDR1 and CDR2 are SEHNR and FQNEAQ (reference sequence). The CDR3 protein is CASSLGGPGEQYF. As DNA, the CDR3 is TGTGCCAGCAGCTTAGGAGGCCCGGGGGAGCAGTACTTC.

This rearrangement joins TRBV19 to TRBJ1-1; 10 nucleotides agree with TRBD1. The CDR3 sequence is 13 residues long. The germline CDR1 and CDR2 sequences are LNHDA and SQIVND (reference sequence). With V trimmed by 7 bases and J by 11 bases, 10 bases remained unmatched. The CDR3 is CASNFLDRGYAFF. CDR3 DNA sequence: TGTGCCAGTAATTTCCTGGACAGGGGGTATGCTTTCTTT.

The chain recombines TRBV4-3 with TRBJ1-2, with D possibly matching TRBD1 (6 bases). The CDR3 has 15 amino acids. CDR1 is LGHNA and CDR2 is YSLEER in the germline V gene. Deletions cut 4 bases from V and 4 bases from J, with 16 bases between. The CDR3 region has the DNA TGCGCCAGCAGCCCCCACTCGCGACAGGCCTATGGCTACACCTTC. Translated, it gives CASSPHSRQAYGYTF.

The J gene is TRBJ1-4, the V gene TRBV12-3 or TRBV12-4, with D uncertain. V was pared by 5 bases and J by 6 bases, with 10 bases between. CDR3 length: 13 residues. CDR3 coding DNA: TGTGCCAGCAGTCTGTACTTGGATGAAAAACTGTTTTTT. Translated: CASSLYLDEKLFF.

The rearrangement joins TRBV19 to TRBJ1-5, with D possibly TRBD1 on 5 matching bases. This CDR3 is 14 amino acids long. Trimming took off 5 bases at V and 7 bases at J, with 15 bases between the two ends. Germline loops: CDR1 LNHDA, CDR2 SQIVND (reference sequence). The CDR3 bases are TGTGCCAGTAGTTCGGGTATGGGGGGACAGCCCCAGCATTTT. Protein sequence: CASSSGMGGQPQHF.

The chain joins TRBV11-2 to TRBJ1-6; 7 nucleotides line up with TRBD1. The J segment lost 8 bases and the V segment lost 6 bases, leaving 7 bases of the junction unmatched. In germline, CDR1 is SGHAT, CDR2 FQNNGV. The CDR3 is made up of 14 amino acids. The CDR3 region is CASSTSGGYSPLHF. The CDR3 coding sequence is TGTGCCAGCAGTACCTCAGGGGGATATTCACCCCTCCACTTT.

This chain joins TRBV3-1 (or the pseudogene TRBV3-2) and TRBJ2-7; 8 bases align to TRBD2. This CDR3 contains 17 residues. In germline, CDR1 is LGHDT, CDR2 YNNKEL (reference sequence). V was pared by 0 bases and J by 0 bases, with 7 bases of the junction left unmatched. CDR3 nucleotides: TGTGCCAGCAGCCAAGATCGAGGAGCGGGGGTCTCCTACGAGCAGTACTTC. Translation: CASSQDRGAGVSYEQYF.

V is TRBV28 and J is TRBJ1-2; D is undetermined. The CDR3 contains 12 residues. Trimming stripped 6 bases from V and 3 bases from J, with 8 bases between. CDR1 is MDHEN, CDR2 SYDVKM, per germline. The CDR3 protein is CASRSGDYGYTF. The CDR3 nucleotides read TGTGCCAGCAGATCAGGCGACTATGGCTACACCTTC.

This rearrangement joins TRBV25-1 to TRBJ2-5, with a possible D match to TRBD2 (5 bases). The germline CDR1 and CDR2 sequences are MGHDK and SYGVNS. V lost 4 bases and J lost 14, with 17 bases in between. This CDR3 has 12 residues. The CDR3 loop reads CASSGRPGNVYF. The CDR3 region has the DNA TGTGCCAGCAGTGGACGTCCCGGGAACGTTTACTTC.

The chain combines TRBV6-2 or TRBV6-3 with TRBJ2-7; D might be TRBD1 (6 bases). This CDR3 comprises 17 residues. Germline V gives CDR1 MNHEY, CDR2 SVGEGT. Trimming took off 4 bases at V and 6 bases at J, with 25 bases between the two ends. The CDR3 DNA reads as TGTGCCAGCAGTTCGATCAGGGCAGAGTGGATAGGGGGCGAGCAGTACTTC. It is translated as CASSSIRAEWIGGEQYF.

The V gene is TRBV10-3, the J gene TRBJ1-2; maybe TRBD1 (6 bases). CDR1 and CDR2 from the germline V gene are ENHRY and SYGVKD. The CDR3 length is 14 residues. V was trimmed by 2 bases and J by 5 bases, leaving 12 bases between them. CDR3 sequence: CAISELRGRYGYTF. The DNA for the CDR3 is TGTGCCATCAGTGAGCTCAGGGGCAGATATGGCTACACCTTC.

The rearrangement joins TRBV28 to TRBJ1-4; tentatively, D is TRBD1 (5 bases). The V end was cut by 2 bases, the J end by 8 bases, with 9 bases between. The V gene's germline CDR1 is MDHEN and CDR2 SYDVKM. The CDR3 loop spans 13 amino acids. The CDR3 is CASSLGDSEKLFF. The CDR3 DNA follows: TGTGCCAGCAGTTTAGGAGACAGCGAAAAACTGTTTTTT.

The chain combines TRBV5-5 with TRBJ1-1, with D unclear. Germline V gene data show CDR1 as SGHKS and CDR2 as YYEKEE (reference sequence). There are 19 residues in the CDR3. Trimming took 2 bases from V and 4 from J, leaving 27 bases between them. The CDR3 nucleotides are TGTGCCAGCAGCTTACCTTTTTTGGGCTTAGCCGGGAACGGCACTGAAGCTTTCTTT. Translating it yields CASSLPFLGLAGNGTEAFF. Based on the CDR3 plus reference TRBV5-5 and TRBJ1-1, the full variable domain is DAGVTQSPTHLIKTRGQQVTLRCSPISGHKSVSWYQQVLGQGPQFIFQYYEKEERGRGNFPDRFSARQFPNYSSELNVNALLLGDSALYLCASSLPFLGLAGNGTEAFFGQGTRLTVV.

CDR3 bases: TGTGCCAGCAGTTACCCTAGCGGGGGAGCTTACAATGAGCAGTTCTTC. Protein sequence: CASSYPSGGAYNEQFF. The J gene is TRBJ2-1, the V gene TRBV6-5, with 10 bases fitting TRBD2. Germline-derived CDR1 and CDR2 are MNHEY and SVGAGI. CDR3 size: 16 residues. V dropped 2 bases and J dropped 4; count of bases not matched to a gene: 5.

J is TRBJ2-2 and V is TRBV4-3; no reliable D call. The V gene lost 0 bases and the J gene lost 5 bases, with 13 bases spanning the gap. CDR1 is LGHNA and CDR2 is YSLEER in the germline V gene. The CDR3 has 16 residues. The CDR3 loop reads CASSQDPGSRTGELFF. CDR3 DNA sequence: TGCGCCAGCAGCCAAGATCCTGGTAGTCGAACCGGGGAGCTGTTTTTT.

The chain has TRBV28 and TRBJ1-2; TRBD1 agrees at 8 bases. The CDR3 spans 13 residues. V was pared by 8 bases and J by 7 bases, with 9 bases of the junction left unmatched. Germline lookup yields CDR1 MDHEN and CDR2 SYDVKM. Here the CDR3 reads CASGGDRGGGYTF. CDR3 sequence (DNA): TGTGCCAGCGGGGGAGACAGGGGAGGTGGCTACACCTTC.